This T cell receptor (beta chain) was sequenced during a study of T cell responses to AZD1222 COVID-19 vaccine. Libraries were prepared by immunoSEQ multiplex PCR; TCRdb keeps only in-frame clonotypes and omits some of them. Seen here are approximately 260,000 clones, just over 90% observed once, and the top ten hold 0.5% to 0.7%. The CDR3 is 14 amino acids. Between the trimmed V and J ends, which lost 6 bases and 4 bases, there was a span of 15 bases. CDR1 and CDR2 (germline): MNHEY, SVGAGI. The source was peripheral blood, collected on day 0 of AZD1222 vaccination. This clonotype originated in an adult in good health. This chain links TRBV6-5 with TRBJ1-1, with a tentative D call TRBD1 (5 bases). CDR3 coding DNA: TGTGCCAGCAGCCGCAGCAGGGATGGCACTGAAGCTTTCTTT. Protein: CASSRSRDGTEAFF.